The TCR beta chain under discussion was sequenced for a study of spatial heterogeneity in lung cancer. Whole-study results and caveats: Tracking of tumor mutation counts was seen in expanded intratumoral alpha and beta TCR counts.

Time point defined: sample taken at primary tumor resection. From germline, CDR1 is SQVTM and CDR2 ANQGSEA. The CDR3 is 11 residues long. V lost 8 bases and J lost 5, with 12 bases in between. This clonotype has ten or more counts. Its antigen is still unknown. TCRdb processed the 5' RACE reads anew with MiXCR; each CDR3 protein has one entry. This table has around 2,600 distinct CDR3 sequences, 4.5% to 6% appearing once. The source material was lung tumor tissue, sampled at surgery. The receptor was derived from a male donor with early-stage non-small cell lung cancer. V is TRBV29-1 and J is TRBJ2-5; D unresolved. CDR3 region: CSFFSWETQYF. CDR3 sequence (DNA): TGCAGCTTTTTTAGTTGGGAGACCCAGTACTTC.